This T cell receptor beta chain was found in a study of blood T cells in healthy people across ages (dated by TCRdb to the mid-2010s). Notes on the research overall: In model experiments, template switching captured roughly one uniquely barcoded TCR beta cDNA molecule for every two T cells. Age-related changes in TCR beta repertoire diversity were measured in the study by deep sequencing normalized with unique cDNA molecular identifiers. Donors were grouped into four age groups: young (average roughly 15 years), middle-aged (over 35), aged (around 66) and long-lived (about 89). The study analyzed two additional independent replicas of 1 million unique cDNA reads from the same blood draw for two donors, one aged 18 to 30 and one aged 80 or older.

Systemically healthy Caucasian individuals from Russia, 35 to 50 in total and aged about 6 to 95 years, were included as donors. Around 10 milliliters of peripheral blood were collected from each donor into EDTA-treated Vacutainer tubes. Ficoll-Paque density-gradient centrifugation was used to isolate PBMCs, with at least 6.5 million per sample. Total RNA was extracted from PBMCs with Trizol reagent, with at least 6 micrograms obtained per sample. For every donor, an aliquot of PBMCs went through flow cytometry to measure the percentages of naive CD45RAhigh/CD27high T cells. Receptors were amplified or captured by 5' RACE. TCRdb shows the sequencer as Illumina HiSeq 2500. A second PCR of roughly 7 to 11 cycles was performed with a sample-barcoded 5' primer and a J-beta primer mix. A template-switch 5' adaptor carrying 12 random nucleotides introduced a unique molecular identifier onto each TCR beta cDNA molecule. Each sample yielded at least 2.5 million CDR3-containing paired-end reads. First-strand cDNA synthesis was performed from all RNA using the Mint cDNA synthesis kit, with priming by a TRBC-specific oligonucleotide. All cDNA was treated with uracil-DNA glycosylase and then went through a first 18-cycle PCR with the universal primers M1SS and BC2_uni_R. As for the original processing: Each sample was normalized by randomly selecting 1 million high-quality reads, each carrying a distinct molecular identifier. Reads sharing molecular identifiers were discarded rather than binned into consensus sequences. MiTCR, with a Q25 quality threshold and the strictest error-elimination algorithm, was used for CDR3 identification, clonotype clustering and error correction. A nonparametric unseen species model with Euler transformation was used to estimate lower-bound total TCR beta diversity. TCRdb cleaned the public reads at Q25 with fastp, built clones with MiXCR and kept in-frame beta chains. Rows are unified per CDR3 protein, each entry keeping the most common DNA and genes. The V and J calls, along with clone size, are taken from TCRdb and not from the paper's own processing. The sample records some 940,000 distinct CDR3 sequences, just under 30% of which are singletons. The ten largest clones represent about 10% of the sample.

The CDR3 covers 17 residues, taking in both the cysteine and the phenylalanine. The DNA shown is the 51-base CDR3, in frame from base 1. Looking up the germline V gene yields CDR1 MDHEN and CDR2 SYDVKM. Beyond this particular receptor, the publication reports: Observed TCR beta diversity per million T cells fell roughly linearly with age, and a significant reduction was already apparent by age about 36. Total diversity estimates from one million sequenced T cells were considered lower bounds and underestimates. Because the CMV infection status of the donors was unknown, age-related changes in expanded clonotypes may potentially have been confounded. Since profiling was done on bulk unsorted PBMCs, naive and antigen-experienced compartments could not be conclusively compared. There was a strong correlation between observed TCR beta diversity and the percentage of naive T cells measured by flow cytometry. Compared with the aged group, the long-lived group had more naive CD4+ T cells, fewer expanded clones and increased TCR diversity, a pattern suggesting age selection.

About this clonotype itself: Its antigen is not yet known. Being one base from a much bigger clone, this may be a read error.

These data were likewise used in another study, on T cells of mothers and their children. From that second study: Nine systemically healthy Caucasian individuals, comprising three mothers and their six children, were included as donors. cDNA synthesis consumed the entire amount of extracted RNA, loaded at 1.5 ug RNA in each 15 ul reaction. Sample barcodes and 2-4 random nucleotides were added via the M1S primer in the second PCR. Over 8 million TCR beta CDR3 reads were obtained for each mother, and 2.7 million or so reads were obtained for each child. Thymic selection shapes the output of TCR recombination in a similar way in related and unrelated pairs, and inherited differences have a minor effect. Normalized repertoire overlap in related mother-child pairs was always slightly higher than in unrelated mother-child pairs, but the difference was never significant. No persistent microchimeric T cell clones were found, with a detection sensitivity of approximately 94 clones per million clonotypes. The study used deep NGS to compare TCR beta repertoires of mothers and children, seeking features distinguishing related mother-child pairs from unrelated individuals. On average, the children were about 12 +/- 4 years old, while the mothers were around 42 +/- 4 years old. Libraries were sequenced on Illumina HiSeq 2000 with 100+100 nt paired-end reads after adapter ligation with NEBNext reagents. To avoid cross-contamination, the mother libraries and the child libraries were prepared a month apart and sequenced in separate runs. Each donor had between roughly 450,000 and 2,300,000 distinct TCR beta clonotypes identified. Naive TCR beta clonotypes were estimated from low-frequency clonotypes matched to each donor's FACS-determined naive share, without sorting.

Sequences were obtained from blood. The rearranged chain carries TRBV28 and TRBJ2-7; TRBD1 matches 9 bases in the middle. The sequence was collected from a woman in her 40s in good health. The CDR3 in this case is CASSSRLGQGRSYERYF. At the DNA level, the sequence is TGTGCCAGCAGTTCCCGGCTTGGACAGGGGAGGTCCTACGAGCGGTACTTC.